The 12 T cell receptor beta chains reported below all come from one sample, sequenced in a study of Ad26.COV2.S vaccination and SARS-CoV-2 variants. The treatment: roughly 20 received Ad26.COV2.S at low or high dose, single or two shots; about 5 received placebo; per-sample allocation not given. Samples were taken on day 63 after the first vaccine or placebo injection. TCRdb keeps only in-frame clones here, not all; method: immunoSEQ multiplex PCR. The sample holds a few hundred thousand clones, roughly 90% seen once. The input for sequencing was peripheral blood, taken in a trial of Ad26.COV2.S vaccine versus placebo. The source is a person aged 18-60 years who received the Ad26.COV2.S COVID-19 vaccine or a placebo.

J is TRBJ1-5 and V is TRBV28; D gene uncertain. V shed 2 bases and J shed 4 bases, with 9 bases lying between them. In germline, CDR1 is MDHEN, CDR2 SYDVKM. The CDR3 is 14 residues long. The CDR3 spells CASSLKAVNQPQHF. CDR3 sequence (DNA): TGTGCCAGCAGTTTAAAGGCAGTTAATCAGCCCCAGCATTTT.

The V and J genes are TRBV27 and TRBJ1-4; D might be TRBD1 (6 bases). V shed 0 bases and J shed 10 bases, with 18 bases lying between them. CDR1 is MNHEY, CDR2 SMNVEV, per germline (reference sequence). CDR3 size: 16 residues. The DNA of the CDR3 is TGTGCCAGCAGTTTATCGAGGTTTCAGGGGAGGGGAAAACTGTTTTTT. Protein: CASSLSRFQGRGKLFF.

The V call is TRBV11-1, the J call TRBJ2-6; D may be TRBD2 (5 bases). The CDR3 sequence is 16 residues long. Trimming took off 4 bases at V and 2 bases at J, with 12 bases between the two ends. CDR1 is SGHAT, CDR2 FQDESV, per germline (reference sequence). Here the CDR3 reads CASSSPGTAGANVLTF. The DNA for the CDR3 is TGTGCCAGCAGCTCCCCGGGAACGGCTGGGGCCAACGTCCTGACTTTC.

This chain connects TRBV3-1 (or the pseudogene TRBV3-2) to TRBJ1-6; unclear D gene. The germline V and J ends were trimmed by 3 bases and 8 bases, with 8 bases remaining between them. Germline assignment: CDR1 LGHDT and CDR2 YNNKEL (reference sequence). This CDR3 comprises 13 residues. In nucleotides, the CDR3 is TGTGCCAGCAGCCATATTCGGGATTCACCCCTCCACTTT. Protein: CASSHIRDSPLHF.

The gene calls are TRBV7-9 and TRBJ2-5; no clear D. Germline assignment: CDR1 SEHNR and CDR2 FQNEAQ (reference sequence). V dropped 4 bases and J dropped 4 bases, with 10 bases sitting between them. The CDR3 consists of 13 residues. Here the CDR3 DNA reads TGTGCCAGCAGCTACCACAGCCGAGAGACCCAGTACTTC. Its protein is CASSYHSRETQYF.

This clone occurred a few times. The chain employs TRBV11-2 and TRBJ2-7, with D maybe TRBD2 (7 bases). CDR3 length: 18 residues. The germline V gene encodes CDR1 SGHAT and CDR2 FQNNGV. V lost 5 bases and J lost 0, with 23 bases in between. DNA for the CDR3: TGTGCCAGCAGCCCCATTCGACGGGAGCGGGGACACTCCTACGAGCAGTACTTC. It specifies CASSPIRRERGHSYEQYF.

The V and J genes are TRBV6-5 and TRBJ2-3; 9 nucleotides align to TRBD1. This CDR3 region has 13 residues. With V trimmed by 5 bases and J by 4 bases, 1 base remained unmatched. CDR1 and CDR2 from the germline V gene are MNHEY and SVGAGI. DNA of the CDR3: TGTGCCAGCAGTCGGACAGGGGCAGATACGCAGTATTTT. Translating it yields CASSRTGADTQYF.

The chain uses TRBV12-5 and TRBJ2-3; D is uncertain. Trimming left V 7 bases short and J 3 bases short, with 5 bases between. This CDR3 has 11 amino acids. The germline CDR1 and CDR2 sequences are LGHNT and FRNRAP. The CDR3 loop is CASAATDTQYF. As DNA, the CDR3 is TGTGCTAGTGCTGCAACAGATACGCAGTATTTT.

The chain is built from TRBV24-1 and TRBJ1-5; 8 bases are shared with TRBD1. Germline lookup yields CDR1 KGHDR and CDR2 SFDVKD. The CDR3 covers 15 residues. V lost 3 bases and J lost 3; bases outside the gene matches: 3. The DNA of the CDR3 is TGTGCCACCAGTGATGGGACAGGCCCCAATCAGCCCCAGCATTTT. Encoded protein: CATSDGTGPNQPQHF.

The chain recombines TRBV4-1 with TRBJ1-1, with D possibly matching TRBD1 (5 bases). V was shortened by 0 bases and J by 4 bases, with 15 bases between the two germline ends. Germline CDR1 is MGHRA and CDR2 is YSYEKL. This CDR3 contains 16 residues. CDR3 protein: CASSQEFRDFSTEAFF. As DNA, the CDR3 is TGCGCCAGCAGCCAAGAGTTTCGGGACTTTTCCACTGAAGCTTTCTTT.

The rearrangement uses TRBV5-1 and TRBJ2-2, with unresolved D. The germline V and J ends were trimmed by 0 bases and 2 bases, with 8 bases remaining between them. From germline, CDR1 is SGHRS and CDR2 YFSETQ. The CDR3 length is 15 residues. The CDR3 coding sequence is TGCGCCAGCAGCTTGGGATCAGACAACACCGGGGAGCTGTTTTTT. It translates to CASSLGSDNTGELFF.

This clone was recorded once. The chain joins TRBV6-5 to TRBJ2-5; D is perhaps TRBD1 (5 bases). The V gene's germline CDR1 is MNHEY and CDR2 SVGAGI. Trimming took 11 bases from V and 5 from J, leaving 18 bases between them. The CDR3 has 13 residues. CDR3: CAAHRGLGETQYF. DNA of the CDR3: TGTGCCGCCCATAGGGGCCTGGGGGAGACCCAGTACTTC.